Shown below are 19 T cell receptor beta chains from a single sample sequenced in a study of tissue T cells after allogeneic stem cell transplantation. This table comes from immunoSEQ multiplex PCR, and its TCRdb copy is limited to in-frame clones, with some not included. The table records some 4,700 clones, 32% of them present only once. Documented time point: mouse harvest day 14 after allogeneic transplant. The graft held 10^6 splenic CD5+ T cells and 10^7 T-cell-depleted bone marrow cells. Source material: skin. These receptors all come from a female BALB/c mouse given C57BL/6 T cells with graft-versus-host disease after an allogeneic hematopoietic cell transplant.

This clone is medium-sized in the sample. Genes and germline come from the mouse. The read falls 1 residue short of the CDR3 end, and the missing part is taken from the germline J gene. The chain has TRBV26 and TRBJ1-5; D unclear. The length of the CDR3 is 14 residues. V gave up 1 base and J gave up 0 bases, with 4 bases separating them. CDR1 is KGHPV and CDR2 is FQNQEV in the germline V gene (reference sequence). CDR3: CASSLWGNNQAPLF. The CDR3 DNA, read in part, is TGTGCCAGCAGTCTGTGGGGTAACAACCAGGCTCCGCTT.

This clone turned up a few times. Gene names denote mouse genes. The read is 1 residue too short to cover the CDR3 end, so that end is filled in from the germline J gene. The chain recombines TRBV26 with TRBJ2-7; the match to TRBD1 covers 10 bases. CDR1 is KGHPV and CDR2 is FQNQEV in the germline V gene (reference sequence). The CDR3 is made up of 14 amino acids. Trimming took 3 bases from V and 4 from J; bases not matched to a gene: 3. CDR3 region: CASSLWTGGYEQYF. The sequenced part of the CDR3 DNA is TGTGCCAGCAGTCTCTGGACAGGGGGTTATGAACAGTAC.

As for this clone: Gene names denote mouse genes. Partial CDR3 DNA: TGTGCAAGCAGCTTAGATCCGGGACAGGGACCAGAAGTCTTC. Protein: CASSLDPGQGPEVF. The complete CDR3 protein is CASSLDPGQGPEVFF. This rearrangement joins TRBV16 to TRBJ1-1, with 9 bases that match TRBD1. The read ends 1 residue shy of where the CDR3 ends; the end is completed using the germline J gene. The junction had 5 bases not matched to a gene; V was cut back by 0 bases and J by 6 bases. Looked up from germline, CDR1 is SGHSA and CDR2 is FRNQAP. There are 15 residues in the CDR3.

On this clone itself: Gene and germline names: mouse. The read comes to an end 1 residue before the CDR3 does, leaving the germline J gene to fill in the end. The rearrangement joins TRBV26 to TRBJ2-1, with 11 bases identical to TRBD2. The ends lost 4 bases at V and 3 bases at J; junction bases unmatched: 5. This CDR3 contains 16 residues. The germline V gene encodes CDR1 KGHPV and CDR2 FQNQEV (reference sequence). CDR3 bases read: TGTGCCAGCAGTCCAGGACTGGGGGGTCTCTATGCTGAGCAGTTC. It specifies CASSPGLGGLYAEQF. The entire CDR3 sequence reads CASSPGLGGLYAEQFF.

Remarks on this clone: Any gene name here is a mouse gene name. The read gets to within 1 residue of the CDR3 end, and the germline J gene fills in the rest. The chain employs TRBV26 and TRBJ2-5; TRBD2 might be the D (5 bases). The CDR3 runs to 12 residues. Germline V CDR1 and CDR2: KGHPV, FQNQEV (reference sequence). Trimming took off 6 bases at V and 2 bases at J, with 6 bases between the two ends. The sequenced part of the CDR3 DNA is TGTGCCAGCAGGCTGGGCCAAGACACCCAGTAC. Translation gives CASRLGQDTQY. The CDR3 as a whole reads CASRLGQDTQYF.

Comments on this clone: The gene names given are mouse names. The observed sequence ends 1 residue before the CDR3 terminus, with the missing tail filled in from the germline J gene. The chain has TRBV3 and TRBJ2-3; TRBD2 is a possible D gene (7 bases). Deletions cut 1 base from V and 3 bases from J, with 11 bases between. The CDR3 has 15 amino acids. Germline CDR1 is SNHLY and CDR2 is FYNGKV (reference sequence). The sequenced CDR3 bases are TGTGCCAGCAGCTTAGAGGGGGGCCGGGCAGAAACGCTGTAT. This sequence encodes CASSLEGGRAETLY. The whole CDR3 region reads CASSLEGGRAETLYF.

With respect to this clone: All gene names here are mouse names. Read coverage stops 1 residue before the CDR3 terminus; the germline J gene supplies the remainder. V gene TRBV23 combines with J gene TRBJ2-7; the table gives TRBD2 as D, unverified against the DNA. Germline V gene lookup returns CDR1 KGHTA and CDR2 FQNQQP. The CDR3 is 13 residues long. This CDR3 reads CSSRGLGGYEQYF. CDR3 DNA, as far as it was read: TGCTCCAGCAGGGGACTGGGGGGCTATGAACAGTAC. Full variable domain (missing parts from reference TRBV23 and TRBJ2-7): DAAVTQKPRYLIKMKGQEAEMKCIPEKGHTAVFWYQQKQSKELKFLIYFQNQQPLDQIDMVKERFSAVCPSSSLCSLGIRTCEAEDSALYLCSSRGLGGYEQYFGPGTRLTVL.

This clone has just a few counts. Here the gene names and germline are mouse. The DNA read from the CDR3 is TGTGCCAGCAGCTTAGGGGAGGGGGACACAGAAGTCTTC. It yields the protein CASSLGEGDTEVF. The whole CDR3 reads CASSLGEGDTEVFF. The chain uses TRBV3 and TRBJ1-1; perhaps TRBD1 as D (6 bases). The read stops 1 residue short of the end of the CDR3; the missing end is completed from the germline J gene. This CDR3 spans 14 amino acids. The V and J ends lost 1 base and 3 bases respectively, with 9 bases between them. Germline V lookup: CDR1 SNHLY, CDR2 FYNGKV (reference sequence).

Of note for this clone: Gene names follow the mouse nomenclature. Coverage ceases 1 residue before the CDR3 finishes, and the germline J gene fills in the end. V is TRBV29 and J is TRBJ1-3; D may be TRBD1 (6 bases). The CDR3 is made up of 14 amino acids. Germline CDR1 reads MSHET; CDR2 reads SYDVDS. V lost 5 bases and J lost 1, with 9 bases in between. Partial CDR3 DNA: TGTGCTAGCAGTCCCGGGACATCTGGAAATACGCTCTAT. Encoded protein: CASSPGTSGNTLY. The entire CDR3 protein is CASSPGTSGNTLYF.

On this clone: These gene names are mouse names. The read terminates 1 residue ahead of where the CDR3 ends, so the germline J gene completes it. The V gene is TRBV26, the J gene TRBJ2-3; D possibly uses TRBD1 or TRBD2 (5 bases each). The length of the CDR3 is 14 residues. From germline, CDR1 is KGHPV and CDR2 FQNQEV (reference sequence). The V gene lost 1 base and the J gene lost 0 bases, with 5 bases spanning the gap. CDR3 protein: CASSLWGSAETLYF. The CDR3 bases that were read are TGTGCCAGCAGTCTGTGGGGGAGTGCAGAAACGCTGTAT. Drawing the rest from reference TRBV26 and TRBJ2-3, the complete variable domain is NSKVIQTPRYLVKGQGQKAKMRCIPEKGHPVVFWYQQNKNNEFKFLINFQNQEVLQQIDMTEKRFSAECPSNSPCSLEIQSSEAGDSALYLCASSLWGSAETLYFGSGTRLTVL.

Concerning this clone itself: Any gene name here is a mouse gene name. The read ends 1 residue before the CDR3 terminus; that terminus is restored from the germline J gene. This sequence joins TRBV19 and TRBJ2-3; D is possibly TRBD1 (6 bases). Trimming took off 5 bases at V and 3 bases at J, with 16 bases between the two ends. Germline CDR1 reads FNHDT; CDR2 reads SITEND (reference sequence). The CDR3 covers 15 residues. The sequenced part of the CDR3 DNA is TGTGCCAGCAGCCTTACAGGGAGGGGGGCAGAAACGCTGTAT. This codes for CASSLTGRGAETLY. The CDR3 in its entirety is CASSLTGRGAETLYF.

Worth noting for this clone: All gene names here are mouse names. CDR3 loop: CASRTNTGQLYF. The CDR3 bases that were read are TGTGCCAGCAGGACAAACACCGGGCAGCTCTAC. The chain recombines TRBV19 with TRBJ2-2; D unclear. The read halts 1 residue ahead of the CDR3 end, with the missing end drawn from the germline J gene. V was pared by 5 bases and J by 0 bases, with 2 bases between. The CDR3 runs 12 residues. CDR1 is FNHDT and CDR2 is SITEND in the germline V gene (reference sequence).

By sample fraction, this clone is large. Gene names follow the mouse nomenclature. CDR3 loop: CASSPGGGEQYF. The CDR3 bases that were read are TGTGCTAGCAGCCCAGGGGGCGGGGAACAGTAC. This chain joins TRBV17 and TRBJ2-7; 8 nucleotides match TRBD1. The CDR3 goes on 1 residue after the read ends, and that part is filled in from the germline J gene. The CDR3 sequence is 12 residues long. V was pared by 6 bases and J by 7 bases, with 5 bases of the junction left unmatched. Looked up from germline, CDR1 is MNHDT and CDR2 is YYDKIL.

This clone was seen a few times. Gene names follow the mouse nomenclature. With the read ending 1 residue before the CDR3 end, the germline J gene is used to fill in that end. V usage is TRBV26 and J usage is TRBJ2-3, with D perhaps TRBD1 (6 bases). Germline V gives CDR1 KGHPV, CDR2 FQNQEV (reference sequence). Trimming cost V 4 bases and J 2 bases, with 10 bases left between them. The CDR3 is made up of 14 amino acids. The CDR3 here is CASSRGGYAETLYF. The part of the CDR3 DNA that was read is TGTGCCAGCAGTCGAGGGGGATATGCAGAAACGCTGTAT. Full variable domain (remainder filled in from reference TRBV26 and TRBJ2-3): NSKVIQTPRYLVKGQGQKAKMRCIPEKGHPVVFWYQQNKNNEFKFLINFQNQEVLQQIDMTEKRFSAECPSNSPCSLEIQSSEAGDSALYLCASSRGGYAETLYFGSGTRLTVL.

A note on this clone: Gene names follow the mouse nomenclature. The read is 1 residue too short to cover the CDR3 end, so that end is filled in from the germline J gene. The chain employs TRBV1 and TRBJ2-4, with 7 bases aligning to TRBD1. J gave up 1 base and V 7 bases, and 5 bases lay outside the gene matches. The CDR3 has 14 residues. Germline CDR1 and CDR2: NSQYPW and LRSPGD (reference sequence). The CDR3 region is CTCTTGAGQNTLYF. Incomplete CDR3 DNA: TGCACCTGCACCACAGGGGCGGGTCAAAACACCTTGTAC.

This clone ranks as medium-sized. Gene names and germline match the mouse. Read coverage stops 1 residue before the CDR3 terminus; the germline J gene supplies the remainder. The chain couples TRBV26 to TRBJ2-7, with 9 bases matching TRBD2. Germline loops: CDR1 KGHPV, CDR2 FQNQEV (reference sequence). There are 15 residues in the CDR3. V was pared by 0 bases and J by 2 bases, with 2 bases of the junction left unmatched. The CDR3 protein is CASSLSLGGPYEQYF. The sequenced part of the CDR3 DNA is TGTGCCAGCAGTCTGTCGTTGGGGGGGCCCTATGAACAGTAC.

In this sample, this clone turned up a few times. Genes here carry mouse names. Read data end 1 residue before the CDR3 end; the end is taken from the germline J gene. This sequence joins TRBV13-2 and TRBJ2-7; 8 nucleotides match TRBD2. The CDR3 covers 14 residues. V lost 1 base to trimming and J lost 1 base; unmatched junction nucleotides: 1. CDR1 and CDR2 from the germline V gene are NNHNN and SYGAGS (reference sequence). CDR3 in amino acids: CASGDLGGSYEQYF. CDR3 DNA (partial): TGTGCCAGCGGTGATTTGGGGGGGTCCTATGAACAGTAC.

This clone turned up a few times. Gene names refer to mouse genes. The read is 1 residue too short to cover the CDR3 end, so that end is filled in from the germline J gene. The chain links TRBV14 to TRBJ2-7; D is unclear. Trimming took 0 bases from V and 3 from J, leaving 4 bases between them. The CDR3 has 12 residues. Germline values: CDR1 SGHDT, CDR2 FRDEAV. The CDR3 here is CASSFLDYEQYF. The sequenced CDR3 bases are TGTGCCAGCAGTTTCTTGGACTATGAACAGTAC.

This clone is classed as medium-sized (0.01 to 0.1%). Germline and genes: mouse. The CDR3 goes on 1 residue after the read ends, and that part is filled in from the germline J gene. The chain recombines TRBV26 with TRBJ2-7; D may be TRBD1 (5 bases). Per the germline V gene, CDR1 is KGHPV and CDR2 is FQNQEV (reference sequence). The CDR3 loop spans 14 amino acids. With 3 bases removed from V and 0 bases from J, the gap between germline ends came to 9 bases. The CDR3 sequence: CASSLQGSSYEQYF. CDR3 DNA, as far as it was read: TGTGCCAGCAGTCTCCAGGGTAGCTCCTATGAACAGTAC.